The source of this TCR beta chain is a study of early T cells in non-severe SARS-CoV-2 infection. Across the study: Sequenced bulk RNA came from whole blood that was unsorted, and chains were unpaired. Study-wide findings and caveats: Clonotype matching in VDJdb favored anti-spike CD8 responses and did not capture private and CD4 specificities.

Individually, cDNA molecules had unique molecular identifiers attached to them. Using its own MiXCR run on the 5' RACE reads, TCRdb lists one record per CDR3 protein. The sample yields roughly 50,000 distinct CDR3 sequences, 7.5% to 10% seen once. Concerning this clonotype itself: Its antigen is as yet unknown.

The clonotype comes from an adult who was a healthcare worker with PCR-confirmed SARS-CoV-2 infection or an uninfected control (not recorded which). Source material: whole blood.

CDR3: CASTTLTAETQYF. In DNA, the CDR3 is TGCGCCAGCACGACACTGACAGCAGAGACCCAGTACTTC. The chain has TRBV10-2 and TRBJ2-5; tentatively, D is TRBD1 (5 bases). V was pared by 7 bases and J by 4 bases, with 13 bases between. This CDR3 has 13 amino acids. In germline, CDR1 is WSHSY, CDR2 SAAADI.